Each of the 25 T cell receptor beta chains below was sequenced from the same sample in a study of early T cells in non-severe SARS-CoV-2 infection. MiXCR was run by TCRdb on the 5' RACE reads, yielding one entry per CDR3 protein. This sample yields 35,000 to 45,000 distinct CDR3 sequences, of which approximately 6.2% are seen a single time; around 7.7% belongs to the top ten. Source: whole blood, taken at baseline. The receptor source for this set is an adult who was a healthcare worker with PCR-confirmed SARS-CoV-2 infection or an uninfected control (not recorded which).

This clonotype was seen many times. The chain couples TRBV29-1 to TRBJ2-3; 8 positions agree with TRBD2. The germline CDR1 and CDR2 sequences are SQVTM and ANQGSEA. This CDR3 spans 14 amino acids. V lost 5 bases to trimming and J lost 2 bases; unmatched junction nucleotides: 6. This CDR3 is CSVTASGLTDTQYF. DNA for the CDR3: TGCAGCGTTACCGCTAGCGGGCTCACAGATACGCAGTATTTT.

This clonotype was observed a few times. The chain is built from TRBV2 and TRBJ1-5; no clear D. The germline gives CDR1 SNHLY, CDR2 FYNNEI. This CDR3 comprises 15 residues. V was shortened by 3 bases and J by 0 bases, with 9 bases between the two germline ends. The CDR3 is CASSERRLSNQPQHF. CDR3 DNA: TGTGCCAGCAGTGAGAGGAGGCTTAGCAATCAGCCCCAGCATTTT. Complete variable domain (other parts from reference TRBV2 and TRBJ1-5): EPEVTQTPSHQVTQMGQEVILRCVPISNHLYFYWYRQILGQKVEFLVSFYNNEISEKSEIFDDQFSVERPDGSNFTLKIRSTKLEDSAMYFCASSERRLSNQPQHFGDGTRLSIL.

This clonotype was seen at least ten times. This chain connects TRBV11-2 to TRBJ2-7, with D unresolved. V was trimmed by 3 bases and J by 2 bases, leaving 8 bases between them. The V gene's germline CDR1 is SGHAT and CDR2 FQNNGV. This CDR3 contains 13 residues. The CDR3 nucleotides read TGTGCCAGCAGCTTTCCAAATGCCTACGAGCAGTACTTC. This sequence encodes CASSFPNAYEQYF.

The table lists this clonotype with a count of one. Given a much more abundant clone one base away, this may be a read error. The chain is built from TRBV7-8 and TRBJ1-4, with 8 bases lining up with TRBD1. The CDR3 runs 14 residues. Trimming at V came to 6 bases and at J to 6 bases, leaving 6 bases not matched to a gene. CDR1 is SGHVS, CDR2 FQNEAQ, per germline. CDR3 region: CASRRTGPDEKLFF. The CDR3 region has the DNA TGTGCCAGCAGAAGGACAGGGCCGGATGAAAAACTGTTTTTT.

The chain uses TRBV19 and TRBJ1-1; possibly TRBD1 for D (5 bases). From germline, CDR1 is LNHDA and CDR2 SQIVND (reference sequence). Trimming removed 6 bases from V and 3 bases from J, with 11 bases in between. CDR3 length equals 13 residues. CDR3 sequence (DNA): TGTGCCAGTAGCAGGGTTGGTGACACTGAAGCTTTCTTT. Its protein product is CASSRVGDTEAFF.

This clonotype was observed many times. The gene calls are TRBV5-1 and TRBJ2-7; D might be TRBD1 (7 bases). V lost 5 bases, J lost 0 bases, and 18 bases lay in between. The CDR3 sequence is 16 residues long. The germline V gene encodes CDR1 SGHRS and CDR2 YFSETQ. The CDR3 DNA sequence: TGCGCCAGCAGAAGTCAGGGGGGAACAAACTCCTACGAGCAGTACTTC. Its protein is CASRSQGGTNSYEQYF.

This clonotype was observed at least ten times. V is TRBV6-1 and J is TRBJ1-1; no reliable D call. In germline, CDR1 is MNHNS, CDR2 SASEGT. V was trimmed by 2 bases and J by 3 bases, leaving 4 bases between them. The CDR3 totals 12 residues. CDR3 sequence: CASSEKYTEAFF. The CDR3 region has the DNA TGTGCCAGCAGTGAAAAGTACACTGAAGCTTTCTTT.

J is TRBJ2-1 and V is TRBV5-4; D ambiguous. CDR3 size: 11 residues. The V gene lost 2 bases and the J gene lost 5 bases, with 2 bases spanning the gap. The germline V gene has CDR1 SGHNT and CDR2 YYREEE (reference sequence). The CDR3 DNA reads as TGTGCCAGCAGCTTCGACAATGAGCAGTTCTTC. Amino acids: CASSFDNEQFF.

This rearrangement joins TRBV3-1 to TRBJ2-7; 9 bases are shared with TRBD1. The CDR3 sequence is 14 residues long. J gave up 5 bases and V 1 base, and 3 bases lay outside the gene matches. Per germline, CDR1 LGHDT and CDR2 YNNKEL (reference sequence). CDR3 residues: CASSQGDRVDEQYF. CDR3 nucleotides: TGTGCCAGCAGCCAAGGGGACAGGGTCGACGAGCAGTACTTC.

This clonotype has only a few counts. The genes are TRBV21-1 and TRBJ1-2; TRBD1, as called in the table, went unchecked against the DNA. TRBV21-1 counts as a pseudogene. The length of the CDR3 is 15 residues. CDR3 region: CASSKGGQGNYGYTF. The CDR3 DNA reads as TGTGCCAGCAGCAAAGGGGGACAGGGGAACTATGGCTACACCTTC.

Many counts were recorded for this clonotype. This sequence joins TRBV20-1 and TRBJ1-4, with 7 bases aligning to TRBD1. There are 14 residues in the CDR3. Germline loops: CDR1 DFQATT, CDR2 SNEGSKA (reference sequence). Germline trimming cut 2 bases from V and 4 bases from J; bases unmatched to any gene: 4. The CDR3 is CSARPTGINEKLFF. The CDR3, as DNA: TGCAGTGCTAGACCGACAGGGATTAATGAAAAACTGTTTTTT.

The gene calls are TRBV28 and TRBJ2-7; D unclear. The CDR3 sequence is 12 residues long. Germline V CDR1 and CDR2: MDHEN, SYDVKM. Trimming left V 3 bases short and J 4 bases short, with 7 bases between. CDR3 residues: CASSLGRYEQYF. CDR3 DNA: TGTGCCAGCAGTTTGGGCAGATACGAGCAGTACTTC.

CDR3 protein: CASSLGRLAPDTQYF. CDR3 in DNA: TGTGCCAGCAGCTTAGGGAGACTAGCGCCAGATACGCAGTATTTT. The chain is built from TRBV11-2 and TRBJ2-3; 8 nucleotides agree with TRBD2. Germline V CDR1 and CDR2: SGHAT, FQNNGV. This CDR3 contains 15 residues. The junction had 4 bases not matched to a gene; V was cut back by 1 base and J by 4 bases.

A few counts support this clonotype. The V and J genes are TRBV6-1 and TRBJ1-3; no reliable D call. The CDR3 covers 14 residues. Germline CDR1 reads MNHNS; CDR2 reads SASEGT. The V end lost 8 bases, the J end lost 4 bases, and 15 bases lay between the germline ends. The DNA for the CDR3 is TGTGCCAGCCCCGCACCGGGGTACGGAAACACCATATATTTT. Translation: CASPAPGYGNTIYF.

This clonotype occurred a few times. This rearrangement joins TRBV18 to TRBJ2-3, with TRBD2 matching 10 bases. This CDR3 has 16 residues. Germline V gene data show CDR1 as KGHSH and CDR2 as LQKENI. J was trimmed by 3 bases and V by 4 bases; bases with no gene match: 7. The CDR3 nucleotides are TGTGCCAGCTCACTCCACCCTAGCGGGGGAACAGATACGCAGTATTTT. Translation gives CASSLHPSGGTDTQYF.

This clonotype was counted between two and nine times. The CDR3 coding sequence is TGTGCCAGCAGTTCAGCAAAAGGCAAAGGGGAGGGCCAAGAGACCCAGTACTTC. Protein product: CASSSAKGKGEGQETQYF. The chain employs TRBV12-3 or TRBV12-4 and TRBJ2-5, with 7 bases lining up with TRBD2. The CDR3 runs 18 residues. Trimming at V came to 4 bases and at J to 1 base, leaving 15 bases not matched to a gene.

This clonotype has a count of ten or more. The V call is TRBV7-2, the J call TRBJ2-7, with a tentative D call TRBD2 (5 bases). The CDR3 consists of 13 residues. Germline CDR1 is SGHTA and CDR2 is FQGNSA. Between the trimmed V and J ends, which lost 8 bases and 2 bases, there was a span of 13 bases. The chain's CDR3 is CASGFLGAYEQYF. The CDR3 DNA reads TGTGCCAGCGGGTTTTTGGGAGCCTACGAGCAGTACTTC.

This clonotype has ten or more counts. V usage is TRBV27 and J usage is TRBJ1-6; D uncertain. CDR3 size: 15 residues. Germline loops: CDR1 MNHEY, CDR2 SMNVEV (reference sequence). V dropped 5 bases and J dropped 8 bases, with 16 bases sitting between them. CDR3 protein: CASSPAGKRDSPLHF. CDR3 nucleotides: TGTGCCAGCAGTCCCGCCGGGAAGCGGGATTCACCCCTCCACTTT.

This clonotype was detected ten times or more. The chain combines TRBV7-8 with TRBJ2-7, with TRBD2 as a possible D gene (5 bases). The CDR3 runs to 12 residues. The germline gives CDR1 SGHVS, CDR2 FQNEAQ. V was pared by 1 base and J by 5 bases, with 6 bases between. In nucleotides, the CDR3 is TGTGCCAGCAGCTTAGTCGGGGACGAGCAGTACTTC. It translates to CASSLVGDEQYF.

The rearrangement links TRBV11-2 to TRBJ1-1; 11 bases are a match to TRBD1. J lost 6 bases, V lost 5 bases, and 8 bases had no gene match. The CDR3 spans 15 residues. The germline V gene has CDR1 SGHAT and CDR2 FQNNGV. The CDR3 loop is CASSPWTGGAAEAFF. CDR3 nucleotide sequence: TGTGCCAGCAGCCCCTGGACAGGGGGCGCCGCTGAAGCTTTCTTT. The entire variable domain, with the rest obtained from reference TRBV11-2 and TRBJ1-1, is as follows: EAGVAQSPRYKIIEKRQSVAFWCNPISGHATLYWYQQILGQGPKLLIQFQNNGVVDDSQLPKDRFSAERLKGVDSTLKIQPAKLEDSAVYLCASSPWTGGAAEAFFGQGTRLTVV.

The chain is built from TRBV14 and TRBJ2-3; a weak D match, TRBD1 (6 bases). V gave up 2 bases and J gave up 7 bases, with 13 bases separating them. The CDR3 extends over 14 amino acids. Germline assignment: CDR1 SGHDN and CDR2 FVKESK. CDR3 DNA sequence: TGTGCCAGCAGCCAATCCGGACAGTCTCATACGCAGTATTTT. Translating it yields CASSQSGQSHTQYF.

The sample holds many counts of this clonotype. This chain uses TRBV28 with TRBJ1-1, with D uncertain. Germline CDR1 MDHEN, CDR2 SYDVKM. Trimming removed 7 bases at V and 5 bases at J, with 17 bases between. The CDR3 has 14 amino acids. CDR3 region: CASISVFSRTEAFF. In DNA, the CDR3 is TGTGCCAGCATTTCTGTCTTCTCGAGGACTGAAGCTTTCTTT.

This clonotype was seen a handful of times. The rearrangement joins TRBV11-2 to TRBJ2-7, with D maybe TRBD1 (6 bases). The CDR3 spans 14 residues. Trimming took off 0 bases at V and 3 bases at J, with 9 bases between the two ends. Per germline, CDR1 SGHAT and CDR2 FQNNGV. The CDR3 spells CASSLEGDNYEQYF. In nucleotides, the CDR3 is TGTGCCAGCAGCTTAGAGGGGGACAACTACGAGCAGTACTTC.

This clonotype was observed many times. This chain connects TRBV11-3 to TRBJ2-1; D tentatively fits TRBD1 or TRBD2 (5 bases each). The CDR3 has 14 amino acids. CDR1 and CDR2 (germline): SGHNT, YENEEA. The V and J ends lost 0 bases and 5 bases respectively, with 8 bases between them. CDR3 region: CASSLEGEHNEQFF. CDR3 DNA: TGTGCCAGCAGCTTAGAGGGGGAACACAATGAGCAGTTCTTC. The full variable domain, completed using reference TRBV11-3 and TRBJ2-1, is EAGVVQSPRYKIIEKKQPVAFWCNPISGHNTLYWYLQNLGQGPELLIRYENEEAVDDSQLPKDRFSAERLKGVDSTLKIQPAELGDSAVYLCASSLEGEHNEQFFGPGTRLTVL.

This clonotype occurred a few times. The chain employs TRBV18 and TRBJ2-2; D gene unclear. The CDR3 contains 17 residues. V lost 3 bases and J 0 bases, leaving 14 bases between the germline ends. Germline values: CDR1 KGHSH, CDR2 LQKENI. The CDR3 here is CASSPGKYDTNTGELFF. CDR3 nucleotide sequence: TGTGCCAGCTCACCTGGGAAGTATGACACGAACACCGGGGAGCTGTTTTTT.